This passage covers 31 T cell receptor beta chains from one sample sequenced in a study of CD8+CD57+ T cells in acquired aplastic anemia. Template material for TCR beta VDJ and CDR3 profiling consisted of genomic DNA. TCRdb fed the reads into MiXCR, producing one record per CDR3 protein. This sample has hundreds of thousands of distinct CDR3 sequences; 45% to 65% occur once, and the top ten carry under 8.5%. The sample taken for sequencing was sorted CD4+, CD8+, or CD8+CD57+ T cells (not recorded which) from PBMCs. All receptors come from a human donor with severe aplastic anemia or a healthy control (not recorded which).

In this sample, this clonotype turned up many times. V usage is TRBV7-2 and J usage is TRBJ1-3, with 7 bases aligning to TRBD1. The V segment lost 5 bases and the J segment 4 bases; nucleotides outside the gene matches: 11. This CDR3 contains 16 residues. The germline gives CDR1 SGHTA, CDR2 FQGNSA. CDR3 sequence: CASSAQGPLSGNTIYF. The CDR3 DNA follows: TGTGCCAGCAGCGCACAGGGGCCGTTATCCGGAAACACCATATATTTT.

This clonotype was detected only a few times. The chain carries TRBV6-6 and TRBJ2-7, with D possibly TRBD2 on 5 matching bases. The CDR3 contains 15 residues. The V gene's germline CDR1 is MNHNY and CDR2 SVGAGI (reference sequence). V was cut by 6 bases and J by 6 bases, with 21 bases left in between. CDR3 bases: TGTGCCAGCAGGGACCGGCTGTCGCCTGGAGGCGAGCAGTACTTC. This codes for CASRDRLSPGGEQYF.

The chain links TRBV19 to TRBJ2-7, with D hard to call. Germline CDR1 reads LNHDA; CDR2 reads SQIVND (reference sequence). V dropped 1 base and J dropped 4 bases, with 11 bases sitting between them. This CDR3 comprises 14 residues. CDR3 coding DNA: TGTGCCAGTAGTATAGTTGGCAGCAATTACGAGCAGTACTTC. As protein: CASSIVGSNYEQYF.

With respect to this clonotype: At one end, the junction sequence differs from germline, possibly due to a read error. V gene TRBV29-1 combines with J gene TRBJ1-4; TRBD1 matches 9 bases. This CDR3 spans 13 amino acids. Germline-derived CDR1 and CDR2 are SQVTM and ANQGSEA. The CDR3 loop is CGVRTGVNEKLFF. The DNA of the CDR3 is TGCGGCGTCCGGACAGGGGTTAATGAAAAACTGTTTTTT.

V usage is TRBV19 and J usage is TRBJ2-1; possible D gene TRBD2, 6 bases. The length of the CDR3 is 15 residues. Germline V gives CDR1 LNHDA, CDR2 SQIVND (reference sequence). The V gene lost 3 bases and the J gene lost 3 bases, with 12 bases spanning the gap. Here the CDR3 DNA reads TGTGCCAGTAGTATCGGGGACTCCTACTACAATGAGCAGTTCTTC. Translated: CASSIGDSYYNEQFF.

Regarding this clonotype: Because the CDR3 is missing its conserved closing phenylalanine or tryptophan, this is likely a read error. The chain uses TRBV19 and TRBJ2-1; D is uncertain. Germline lookup yields CDR1 LNHDA and CDR2 SQIVND (reference sequence). This CDR3 has 11 amino acids. V shed 3 bases and J shed 12 bases, with 9 bases lying between them. The CDR3 region is CASSIGSRQFL. The CDR3 DNA is TGTGCCAGTAGTATCGGCTCAAGGCAGTTCCTC.

This clonotype was counted many times. This chain links TRBV6-5 with TRBJ2-1, with 7 bases that match TRBD2. The trim removed 7 bases at V and 3 bases at J, leaving 6 bases unmatched. From germline, CDR1 is MNHEY and CDR2 SVGAGI. CDR3 length: 14 amino acids. The CDR3 region is CASTRAGLYNEQFF. In DNA form, the CDR3 reads TGTGCCAGCACCCGAGCGGGGCTCTACAATGAGCAGTTCTTC.

CDR3 loop: CASSDPGTVDNEQFF. The CDR3 coding sequence is TGTGCCAGCAGTGACCCCGGGACAGTAGACAATGAGCAGTTCTTC. This chain uses TRBV25-1 with TRBJ2-1, with 7 bases aligning to TRBD1. The CDR3 is made up of 15 amino acids. With V trimmed by 3 bases and J by 5 bases, 7 bases remained unmatched. The germline V gene encodes CDR1 MGHDK and CDR2 SYGVNS.

The CDR3 region is CASSLLGQHNTEAFF. As DNA, the CDR3 is TGTGCCAGCAGCTTACTTGGACAGCACAACACTGAAGCTTTCTTT. This rearrangement joins TRBV7-2 to TRBJ1-1, with D maybe TRBD1 (6 bases). This CDR3 spans 15 amino acids. Trimming took 2 bases from V and 2 from J, leaving 12 bases between them. CDR1 and CDR2 (germline): SGHTA, FQGNSA.

The sample holds a few counts of this clonotype. The chain couples TRBV14 to TRBJ1-1; possible D gene TRBD1, 6 bases. The CDR3 sequence is 13 residues long. Germline V gene lookup returns CDR1 SGHDN and CDR2 FVKESK. Trimming pared 3 bases from V and 4 bases from J, leaving 9 bases between. The CDR3 region is CASSQTGLTEAFF. The DNA of the CDR3 is TGTGCCAGCAGCCAGACAGGACTCACTGAAGCTTTCTTT.

This chain links TRBV29-1 with TRBJ1-2, with 9 bases identical to TRBD1. This CDR3 spans 13 amino acids. Germline V gives CDR1 SQVTM, CDR2 ANQGSEA. V shed 5 bases, J shed 6 bases, and the junction held 7 bases outside the gene matches. CDR3 nucleotides: TGCAGCGTTCCGGGACAGGGCCCCCATGGCTACACCTTC. Its protein product is CSVPGQGPHGYTF.

This clonotype was picked up many times. The rearrangement links TRBV5-1 to TRBJ1-1; a weak D match, TRBD1 (5 bases). The CDR3 is made up of 17 amino acids. V was cut by 0 bases and J by 0 bases, with 15 bases left in between. Germline V gene sequence: CDR1 SGHRS, CDR2 YFSETQ. The CDR3 spells CASSLEGSPYMNTEAFF. Here the CDR3 DNA reads TGCGCCAGCAGCTTGGAGGGGTCCCCTTATATGAACACTGAAGCTTTCTTT.

This clonotype was found a few times. The genes are TRBV12-3 or TRBV12-4 and TRBJ2-7; D remains unclear. This CDR3 has 13 amino acids. The V gene lost 1 base and the J gene lost 1 base, with 5 bases spanning the gap. CDR3 protein: CASSLERSYEQYF. For the CDR3, the DNA is TGTGCCAGCAGTTTAGAACGGTCCTACGAGCAGTACTTC.

The rearrangement uses TRBV12-3 or TRBV12-4 and TRBJ1-1, with 7 bases fitting TRBD1. The CDR3 has 12 residues. The V gene end was trimmed by 7 bases and the J gene end by 7 bases; junction bases not matched to a gene: 6. In DNA, the CDR3 is TGTGCCAGCAATTTTCACAGGGGTGAAGCTTTCTTT. Residues: CASNFHRGEAFF.

This clonotype was detected ten times or more. The chain uses TRBV25-1 and TRBJ1-1; D not resolved. V dropped 3 bases and J dropped 1 base, with 15 bases sitting between them. This CDR3 spans 16 amino acids. Germline V lookup: CDR1 MGHDK, CDR2 SYGVNS. The CDR3 protein is CASSDHGRNPNTEAFF. CDR3 coding DNA: TGTGCCAGCAGTGATCATGGCCGAAATCCGAACACTGAAGCTTTCTTT.

A few counts support this clonotype. The chain combines TRBV19 with TRBJ1-2, with D unclear. Looked up from germline, CDR1 is LNHDA and CDR2 is SQIVND (reference sequence). The V end was cut by 5 bases, the J end by 1 base, with 5 bases between. CDR3 length: 12 residues. In nucleotides, the CDR3 is TGTGCCAGTAGTGTCAGTAACTATGGCTACACCTTC. Its protein product is CASSVSNYGYTF.

At least ten counts were recorded for this clonotype. V is TRBV7-3 and J is TRBJ1-1; TRBD1 aligns across 9 bases. The J segment lost 5 bases and the V segment lost 5 bases, leaving 6 bases of the junction unmatched. The CDR3 consists of 14 residues. The V gene's germline CDR1 is SGHTA and CDR2 FQGTGA. In DNA form, the CDR3 reads TGTGCCAGCAGCCCAACAGGGGGCCTTACTGAAGCTTTCTTT. Encoded protein: CASSPTGGLTEAFF.

With regard to this clonotype: The conserved phenylalanine or tryptophan is not found at the CDR3 terminus, so this likely reflects a read error. The DNA is omitted, as the CDR3 cannot be located on it reliably, and the CDR3 follows TCRdb's listing. The chain is built from TRBV19 and TRBJ1-4. The CDR3 length is 11 residues, termini included. Germline V lookup: CDR1 LNHDA, CDR2 SQIVND (reference sequence). The CDR3 reads CASQTGREDWC.

This clonotype was recorded many times. The chain is built from TRBV7-2 and TRBJ1-2, with a possible D match to TRBD1 (5 bases). V lost 11 bases and J 3 bases, leaving 19 bases between the germline ends. This CDR3 is 14 amino acids long. Germline V gene sequence: CDR1 SGHTA, CDR2 FQGNSA. Here the CDR3 reads CAQQQAWGDYGYTF. CDR3 nucleotides: TGTGCCCAGCAGCAGGCATGGGGGGACTATGGCTACACCTTC.

CDR3 in amino acids: CASSFQGRQSYGYTF. The CDR3 DNA is TGTGCCAGCAGCTTTCAAGGACGGCAATCCTATGGCTACACCTTC. This chain links TRBV5-5 with TRBJ1-2; D not resolved. There are 15 residues in the CDR3. CDR1 and CDR2 from the germline V gene are SGHKS and YYEKEE (reference sequence). Between the trimmed V and J ends, which lost 2 bases and 4 bases, there was a span of 15 bases.

This sequence joins TRBV24-1 and TRBJ2-2; the D call may be TRBD1 or TRBD2 (5 bases each). The CDR3 spans 17 residues. In germline, CDR1 is KGHDR, CDR2 SFDVKD. V was clipped by 0 bases and J by 0 bases, with 10 bases between them. CDR3 loop: CATSDLGDLANTGELFF. The CDR3 nucleotides are TGTGCCACCAGTGATTTGGGGGACCTCGCGAACACCGGGGAGCTGTTTTTT.

The chain combines TRBV9 with TRBJ2-3, with 13 bases that match TRBD2. Germline CDR1 reads SGDLS; CDR2 reads YYNGEE. Trimming took 3 bases from V and 3 from J; bases not matched to a gene: 1. This CDR3 spans 15 amino acids. This chain's CDR3 is CASSGTSGRTDTQYF. The CDR3 coding sequence is TGTGCCAGCAGCGGGACTAGCGGGAGAACAGATACGCAGTATTTT.

The V gene is TRBV19, the J gene TRBJ2-4; D may be TRBD1 (5 bases). CDR3 length equals 14 residues. Trimming left V 6 bases short and J 8 bases short, with 17 bases between. The germline gives CDR1 LNHDA, CDR2 SQIVND (reference sequence). CDR3: CASSIQVGVDIQYF. CDR3 nucleotide sequence: TGTGCCAGTAGCATACAGGTTGGAGTGGACATTCAGTACTTC. Full variable domain (rest looked up from reference TRBV19 and TRBJ2-4): DGGITQSPKYLFRKEGQNVTLSCEQNLNHDAMYWYRQDPGQGLRLIYYSQIVNDFQKGDIAEGYSVSREKKESFPLTVTSAQKNPTAFYLCASSIQVGVDIQYFGAGTRLSVL.

This clonotype has a handful of counts. A much larger clone lies a single base off, so this may be a read error. The chain recombines TRBV6-5 with TRBJ2-7; D tentatively reads TRBD1 or TRBD2 (5 bases each). The CDR3 contains 13 residues. V shed 5 bases and J shed 6 bases, with 14 bases lying between them. Per germline, CDR1 MNHEY and CDR2 SVGAGI. DNA of the CDR3: TGTGCCAGCAGTCGACTGGGACCAGGCGAGCAGTACTTC. It is translated as CASSRLGPGEQYF.

In this sample, this clonotype turned up a few times. The rearrangement links TRBV15 to TRBJ1-6; D might be TRBD1 (6 bases). Per germline, CDR1 LNHNV and CDR2 YYDKDF (reference sequence). CDR3 length: 16 residues. V was trimmed by 1 base and J by 5 bases, leaving 12 bases between them. This chain's CDR3 is CATSRATGSHNSPLHF. CDR3 coding DNA: TGTGCCACCAGCAGAGCCACAGGGTCCCATAATTCACCCCTCCACTTT.

The table lists this clonotype with many counts. V is TRBV28 and J is TRBJ1-2, with D maybe TRBD1 (5 bases). The CDR3 runs 12 residues. The V and J ends lost 7 bases and 7 bases respectively, with 13 bases between them. The V gene's germline CDR1 is MDHEN and CDR2 SYDVKM. This CDR3 is CASTTEGFGYTF. The DNA of the CDR3 is TGTGCCAGCACGACAGAGGGGTTTGGCTACACCTTC.

The sample holds many counts of this clonotype. The rearrangement joins TRBV18 to TRBJ1-1; unclear D gene. Trimming took off 8 bases at V and 0 bases at J, with 10 bases between the two ends. The CDR3 length is 13 residues. Germline V gene data show CDR1 as KGHSH and CDR2 as LQKENI. CDR3 DNA sequence: TGTGCCAGCAGCCAAGGGTTGAACACTGAAGCTTTCTTT. The encoded protein is CASSQGLNTEAFF.

This chain links TRBV10-1 with TRBJ2-5; TRBD1 agrees at 7 bases. After removal of 3 bases from V and 6 bases from J, the junction contained 7 bases not matched to a gene. From germline, CDR1 is WNHNN and CDR2 SYGVQD (reference sequence). The CDR3 runs 14 residues. The CDR3 sequence is CASSDTGVWQTQYF. The CDR3 DNA follows: TGCGCCAGCAGTGATACAGGGGTTTGGCAGACCCAGTACTTC.

The chain carries TRBV7-9 and TRBJ2-2; weak D call: TRBD2 (6 bases). The CDR3 consists of 15 residues. Germline V gene data show CDR1 as SEHNR and CDR2 as FQNEAQ (reference sequence). The V end was cut by 6 bases, the J end by 4 bases, with 15 bases between. CDR3 sequence (DNA): TGTGCCAGCAGGTCCGGGACTCGAGTCACCGGGGAGCTGTTTTTT. Translating it yields CASRSGTRVTGELFF. The complete variable domain, with remaining parts taken from reference TRBV7-9 and TRBJ2-2, reads DTGVSQNPRHKITKRGQNVTFRCDPISEHNRLYWYRQTLGQGPEFLTYFQNEAQLEKSRLLSDRFSAERPKGSFSTLEIQRTEQGDSAMYLCASRSGTRVTGELFFGEGSRLTVL.

This clonotype has ten or more counts. J is TRBJ2-7 and V is TRBV6-2 or TRBV6-3; D remains unclear. The CDR3 is 13 residues long. Germline loops: CDR1 MNHEY, CDR2 SVGEGT. With 11 bases removed from V and 2 bases from J, the gap between germline ends came to 16 bases. CDR3 in amino acids: CACSRLTAYEQYF. CDR3 DNA sequence: TGTGCCTGCTCCCGGCTCACGGCCTACGAGCAGTACTTC.

The chain joins TRBV5-6 to TRBJ1-1; D is undetermined. Germline V CDR1 and CDR2: SGHDT, YYEEEE. The CDR3 loop spans 10 amino acids. The V end lost 10 bases, the J end lost 3 bases, and 7 bases lay between the germline ends. Written as DNA, the CDR3 is TGTGCCGACTGGGACACTGAAGCTTTCTTT. This translates into CADWDTEAFF.